This T cell receptor (beta chain) emerged from a study of CD8+CD57+ T cells in acquired aplastic anemia. About the study: Sorted CD4+ and CD8+ cells yielded 3.2 ug of DNA on average. General study results and limits: CD8+ Simpson's diversity in patients was not significantly different from that in controls.

Germline CDR1 SGHVS, CDR2 FQNEAQ. The CDR3 adds up to 12 amino acids, both ends counted. Genomic DNA provided the template from which TCR beta VDJ and CDR3 profiles were obtained. From the reads, TCRdb called clonotypes with MiXCR, one entry per CDR3 protein. The table lists roughly 250,000 distinct CDR3 sequences, roughly 82% of them singletons. On this clonotype: The antigen remains unidentified. Here the CDR3 omits its conserved ending phenylalanine or tryptophan, so a read error is the likely source. No DNA is shown, since the ends of the CDR3 on it are uncertain; the CDR3 is the one TCRdb lists.

CD8+CD57+ cell expansion had been shown by flow cytometry in patients chosen for sequencing. All patients had severe acquired aplastic anemia. The V call is TRBV7-8, the J call TRBJ2-3; the table's D call, TRBD1, was not checked against the DNA. The clonotype was recovered from a human donor with aplastic anemia. The sample consisted of sorted CD4+, CD8+, or CD8+CD57+ T cells (not recorded which) from PBMCs. The CDR3 spells CASSVGGGTHNY.